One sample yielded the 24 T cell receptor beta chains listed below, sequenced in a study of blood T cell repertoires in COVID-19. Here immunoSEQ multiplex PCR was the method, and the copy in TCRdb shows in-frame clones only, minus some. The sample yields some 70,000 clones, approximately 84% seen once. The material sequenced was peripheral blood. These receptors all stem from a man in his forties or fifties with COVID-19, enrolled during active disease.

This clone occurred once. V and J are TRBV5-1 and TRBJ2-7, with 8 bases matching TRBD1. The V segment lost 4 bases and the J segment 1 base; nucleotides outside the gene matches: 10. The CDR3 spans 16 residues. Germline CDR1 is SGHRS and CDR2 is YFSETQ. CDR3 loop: CASSNGDRSKSYEQYF. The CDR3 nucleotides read TGCGCCAGCAGCAACGGGGACAGGTCTAAATCCTACGAGCAGTACTTC.

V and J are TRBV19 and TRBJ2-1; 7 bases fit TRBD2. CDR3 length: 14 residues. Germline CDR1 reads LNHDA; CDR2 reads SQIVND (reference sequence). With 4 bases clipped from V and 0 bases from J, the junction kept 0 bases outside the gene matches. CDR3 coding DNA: TGTGCCAGTAGTAGCGGGAGCTCCTACAATGAGCAGTTCTTC. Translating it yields CASSSGSSYNEQFF.

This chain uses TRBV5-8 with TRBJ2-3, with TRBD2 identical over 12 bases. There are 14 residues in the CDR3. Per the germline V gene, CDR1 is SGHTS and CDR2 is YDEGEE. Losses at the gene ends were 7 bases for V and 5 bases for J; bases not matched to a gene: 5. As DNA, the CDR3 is TGTGCCAGCGCCCGACTAGCGGGGGAAGATACGCAGTATTTT. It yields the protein CASARLAGEDTQYF.

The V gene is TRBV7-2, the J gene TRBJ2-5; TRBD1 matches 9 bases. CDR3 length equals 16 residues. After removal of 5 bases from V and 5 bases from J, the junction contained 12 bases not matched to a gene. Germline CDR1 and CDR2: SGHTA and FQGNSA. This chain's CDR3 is CASSRGQGIGHETQYF. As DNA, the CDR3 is TGTGCCAGCAGCCGCGGACAGGGGATAGGTCACGAGACCCAGTACTTC.

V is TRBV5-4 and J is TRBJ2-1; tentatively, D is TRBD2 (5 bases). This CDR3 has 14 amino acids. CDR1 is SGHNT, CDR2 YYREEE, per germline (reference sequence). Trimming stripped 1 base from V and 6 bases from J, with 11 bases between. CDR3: CASSLRLARNEQFF. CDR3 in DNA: TGTGCCAGCAGCTTGAGGCTAGCACGCAATGAGCAGTTCTTC.

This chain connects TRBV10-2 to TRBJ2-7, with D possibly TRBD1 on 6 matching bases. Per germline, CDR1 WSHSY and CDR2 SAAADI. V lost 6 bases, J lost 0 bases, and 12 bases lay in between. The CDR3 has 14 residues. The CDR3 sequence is CASRLTGASYEQYF. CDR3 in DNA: TGCGCCAGCAGATTGACAGGAGCCTCCTACGAGCAGTACTTC.

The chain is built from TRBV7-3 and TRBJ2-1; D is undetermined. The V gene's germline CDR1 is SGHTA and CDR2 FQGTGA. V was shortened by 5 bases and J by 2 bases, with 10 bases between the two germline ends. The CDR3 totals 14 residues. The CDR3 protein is CASSPDAAYNEQFF. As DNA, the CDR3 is TGTGCCAGCAGCCCAGACGCGGCCTACAATGAGCAGTTCTTC.

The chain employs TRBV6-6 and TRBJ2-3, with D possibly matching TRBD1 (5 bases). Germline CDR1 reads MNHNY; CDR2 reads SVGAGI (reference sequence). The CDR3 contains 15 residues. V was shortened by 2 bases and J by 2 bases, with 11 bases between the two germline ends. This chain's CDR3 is CASSYDQQVTDTQYF. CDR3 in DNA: TGTGCCAGCAGTTACGATCAACAGGTCACAGATACGCAGTATTTT.

The CDR3 nucleotides read TGCGCCAGCAGCTTAGGGGGTCTTACCTACGAGCAGTACTTC. Protein sequence: CASSLGGLTYEQYF. The V gene is TRBV5-1, the J gene TRBJ2-7, with a possible D match to TRBD1 (6 bases). CDR1 is SGHRS, CDR2 YFSETQ, per germline. This CDR3 has 14 amino acids. V was shortened by 2 bases and J by 2 bases, with 11 bases between the two germline ends.

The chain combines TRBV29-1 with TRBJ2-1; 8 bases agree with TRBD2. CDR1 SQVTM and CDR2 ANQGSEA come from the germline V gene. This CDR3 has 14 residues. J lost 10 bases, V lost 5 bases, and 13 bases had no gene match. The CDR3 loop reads CSVLSSSGGYEQFF. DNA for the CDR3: TGCAGCGTTCTCTCTTCCAGCGGGGGTTACGAGCAGTTCTTC.

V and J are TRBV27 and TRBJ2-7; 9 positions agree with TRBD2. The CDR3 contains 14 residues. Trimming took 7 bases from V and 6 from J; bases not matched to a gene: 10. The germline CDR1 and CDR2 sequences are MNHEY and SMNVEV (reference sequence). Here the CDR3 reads CASNPGLASREQYF. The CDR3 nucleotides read TGTGCCAGCAACCCGGGACTAGCCTCGCGCGAGCAGTACTTC.

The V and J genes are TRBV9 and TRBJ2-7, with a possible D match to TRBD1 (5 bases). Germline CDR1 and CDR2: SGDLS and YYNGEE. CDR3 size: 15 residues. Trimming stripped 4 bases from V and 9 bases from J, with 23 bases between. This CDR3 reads CASSPLGAGIRRQYF. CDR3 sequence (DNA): TGTGCCAGCAGCCCATTAGGGGCAGGTATACGAAGGCAGTACTTC.

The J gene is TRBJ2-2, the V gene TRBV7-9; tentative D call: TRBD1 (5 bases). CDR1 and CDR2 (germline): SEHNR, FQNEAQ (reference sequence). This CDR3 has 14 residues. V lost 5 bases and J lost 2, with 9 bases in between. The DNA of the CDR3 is TGTGCCAGCAGCCCCAGGGTTAACACCGGGGAGCTGTTTTTT. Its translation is CASSPRVNTGELFF.

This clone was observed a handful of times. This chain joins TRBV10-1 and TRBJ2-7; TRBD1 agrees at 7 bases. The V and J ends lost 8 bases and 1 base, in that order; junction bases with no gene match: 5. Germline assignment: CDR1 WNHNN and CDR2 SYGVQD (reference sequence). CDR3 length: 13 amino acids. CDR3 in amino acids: CASSSGGSYEQYF. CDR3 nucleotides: TGCGCCAGCTCCTCAGGGGGATCCTACGAGCAGTACTTC.

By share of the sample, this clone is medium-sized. The CDR3 loop reads CASSASGSIDTQYF. The DNA for the CDR3 is TGTGCCAGCAGCGCCAGCGGGAGTATAGATACGCAGTATTTT. The genes are TRBV7-3 and TRBJ2-3, with TRBD2 matching 8 bases. Trimming removed 5 bases from V and 5 bases from J; junction bases left unmatched: 6. CDR3 length equals 14 residues. Germline loops: CDR1 SGHTA, CDR2 FQGTGA. The full variable domain, in which reference TRBV7-3 and TRBJ2-3 provide the parts outside the CDR3, is GAGVSQTPSNKVTEKGKYVELRCDPISGHTALYWYRQSLGQGPEFLIYFQGTGAADDSGLPNDRFFAVRPEGSVSTLKIQRTERGDSAVYLCASSASGSIDTQYFGPGTRLTVL.

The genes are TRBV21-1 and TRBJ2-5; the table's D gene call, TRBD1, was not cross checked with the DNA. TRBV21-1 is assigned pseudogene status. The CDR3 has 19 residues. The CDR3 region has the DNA TGTGCCAGCAGCCTCCATAAAACCGGGACAGGGGGCCTCCAAGAGACCCAGTACTTC. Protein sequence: CASSLHKTGTGGLQETQYF.

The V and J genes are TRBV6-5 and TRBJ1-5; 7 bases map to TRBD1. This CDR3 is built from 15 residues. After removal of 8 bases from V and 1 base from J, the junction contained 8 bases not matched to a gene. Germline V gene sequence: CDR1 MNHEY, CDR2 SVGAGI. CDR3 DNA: TGTGCCAGCGGCCAGGGGGAATTAAGCAATCAGCCCCAGCATTTT. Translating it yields CASGQGELSNQPQHF.

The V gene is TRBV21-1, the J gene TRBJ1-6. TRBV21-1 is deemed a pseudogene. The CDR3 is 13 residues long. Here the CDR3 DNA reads TGTGCCAGCACGGTTCGGGTGGATTCACCCCTCCACTTT. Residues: CASTVRVDSPLHF.

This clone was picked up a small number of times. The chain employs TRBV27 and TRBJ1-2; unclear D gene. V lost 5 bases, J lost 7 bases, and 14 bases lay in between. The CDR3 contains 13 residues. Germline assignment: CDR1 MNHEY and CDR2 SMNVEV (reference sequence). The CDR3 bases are TGTGCCAGCAGTCCTTGGGAAGAGGGTGGCTACACCTTC. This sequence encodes CASSPWEEGGYTF.

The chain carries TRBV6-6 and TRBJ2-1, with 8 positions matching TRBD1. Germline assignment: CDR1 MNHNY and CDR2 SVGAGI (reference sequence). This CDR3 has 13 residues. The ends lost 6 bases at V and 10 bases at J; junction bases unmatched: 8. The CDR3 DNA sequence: TGTGCCAGCAGCTCCGGGACAGGCACGGAGCAGTTCTTC. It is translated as CASSSGTGTEQFF.

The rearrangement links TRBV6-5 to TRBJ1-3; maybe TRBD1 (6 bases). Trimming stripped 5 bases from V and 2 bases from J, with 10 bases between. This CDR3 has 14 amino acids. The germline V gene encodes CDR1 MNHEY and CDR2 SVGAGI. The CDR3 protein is CASSRGGPGNTIYF. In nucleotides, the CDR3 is TGTGCCAGCAGTCGAGGGGGACCTGGAAACACCATATATTTT.

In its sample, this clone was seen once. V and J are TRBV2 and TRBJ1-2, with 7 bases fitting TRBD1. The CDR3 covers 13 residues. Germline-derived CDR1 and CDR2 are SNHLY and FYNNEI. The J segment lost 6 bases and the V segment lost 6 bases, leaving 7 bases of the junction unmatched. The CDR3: CASRVTGEHGYTF. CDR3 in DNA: TGTGCCAGCAGGGTCACAGGGGAGCATGGCTACACCTTC. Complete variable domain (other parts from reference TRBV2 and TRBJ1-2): EPEVTQTPSHQVTQMGQEVILRCVPISNHLYFYWYRQILGQKVEFLVSFYNNEISEKSEIFDDQFSVERPDGSNFTLKIRSTKLEDSAMYFCASRVTGEHGYTFGSGTRLTVV.

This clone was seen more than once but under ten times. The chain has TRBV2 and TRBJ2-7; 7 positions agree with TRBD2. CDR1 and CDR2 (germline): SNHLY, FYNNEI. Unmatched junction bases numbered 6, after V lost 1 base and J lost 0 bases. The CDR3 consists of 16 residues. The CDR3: CASSEVGKRDSYEQYF. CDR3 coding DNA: TGTGCCAGCAGTGAAGTTGGCAAGCGGGACTCCTACGAGCAGTACTTC.

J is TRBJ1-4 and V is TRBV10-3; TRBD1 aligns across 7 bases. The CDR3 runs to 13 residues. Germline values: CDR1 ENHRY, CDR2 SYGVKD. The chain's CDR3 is CAPSGGTNEKLFF. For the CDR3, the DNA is TGTGCTCCCTCAGGGGGAACTAATGAAAAACTGTTTTTT.